The source of this T cell receptor (beta chain) is a study of Graves' ophthalmopathy and Graves' hyperthyroidism. The overall study: Being free of ophthalmopathy for 18 months of follow-up defined stable hyperthyroidism.

Germline V gene sequence: CDR1 SGHTA, CDR2 FQGTGA. This CDR3 region has 17 residues. Patients were diagnosed from clinical symptoms, serum thyroxine, TRAb, thyroid ultrasound and orbital computed tomography. Study-level findings and limits: Separation of ophthalmopathy from stable hyperthyroidism was achieved by a 13-signature model, at roughly 88% sensitivity and 81.08% specificity. It was with around 67% sensitivity and about 72% specificity that the model predicted ophthalmopathy progression.

On this clonotype itself: Its antigen remains unknown. A junction end diverges from the germline sequence, so it may reflect a read error.

TCR beta CDR3 regions were amplified from RNA transcripts. The library came from an HTBI-primed first-round RT-PCR and a second-round multiplex PCR. TCRdb reprocessed the multiplex PCR reads with MiXCR, giving one entry per CDR3 protein. The sample lists approximately 1.2 million distinct CDR3 sequences, 35% to 40% occurring once. The chain uses TRBV7-3 and TRBJ1-4; no clear D gene. The clonotype originates from an adult man with Graves' hyperthyroidism. The sample was peripheral blood or thyroid tissue (not recorded which). CDR3 in amino acids: CASSRLEGGPPEEKLFF. CDR3 bases: TGCGCCAGCAGCCGCCTGGAGGGCGGGCCTCCTGAGGAAAAACTGTTTTTT.